This TCR beta chain stems from a study of T cell clonality in common variable immunodeficiency. Findings and limits, study-wide: Common variable immunodeficiency TCR beta sequences reportedly had fewer deletions and N-nucleotide insertions.

About this clone: Its target is unknown. The read terminates 3 residues before the CDR3 end, so the remaining end is supplied by the germline J gene.

TCRdb's table, derived via immunoSEQ multiplex PCR, lists solely in-frame clones and lacks some. This repertoire holds about 28,000 clones, and none appear only once. V was pared by 2 bases and J by 4 bases, with 14 bases between. The germline V gene has CDR1 WNHNN and CDR2 SYGVQD (reference sequence). CDR3 length: 15 residues. Sequencing input: peripheral blood mononuclear cells. This sequence originates from a human donor with common variable immunodeficiency. V and J are TRBV10-1 and TRBJ2-5; possibly TRBD2 for D (6 bases). The DNA read from the CDR3 is TGCGCCAGCAGTGAGAAGTTGGAGGGGAGAGAGACC. Amino acids: CASSEKLEGRET. The full CDR3 is CASSEKLEGRETQYF.